This passage covers 8 T cell receptor beta chains from one sample sequenced in a study of blood T cells in healthy people across ages. A J-beta primer mix and a sample-barcoded 5' primer were used in a second PCR of about 7 to 12 cycles. TCRdb re-analysed the 5' RACE reads in MiXCR, keeping a single row per CDR3 protein. The profile shows 1.5 million to 1.8 million distinct CDR3 sequences, about 45% of them singletons. The sample consisted of blood. Receptors were obtained from a woman aged 18 to 35 in good health.

The chain carries TRBV5-1 and TRBJ2-7; D may correspond to TRBD1 or TRBD2 (5 bases each). CDR3 length equals 14 residues. Germline CDR1 reads SGHRS; CDR2 reads YFSETQ. Trimming stripped 5 bases from V and 2 bases from J, with 14 bases between. The CDR3, as DNA: TGCGCCAGCAGTCGGGACGCGGACGCCTACGAGCAGTACTTC. The encoded protein is CASSRDADAYEQYF. Variable domain in full (rest from reference TRBV5-1 and TRBJ2-7): KAGVTQTPRYLIKTRGQQVTLSCSPISGHRSVSWYQQTPGQGLQFLFEYFSETQRNKGNFPGRFSGRQFSNSRSEMNVSTLELGDSALYLCASSRDADAYEQYFGPGTRLTVT.

The CDR3 here is CASSSRTGVDNEQFF. CDR3 sequence (DNA): TGTGCCAGCAGCTCCAGGACAGGGGTAGACAATGAGCAGTTCTTC. The chain is built from TRBV11-2 and TRBJ2-1, with 9 bases lining up with TRBD1. The junction had 6 bases not matched to a gene; V was cut back by 4 bases and J by 5 bases. Germline V gene sequence: CDR1 SGHAT, CDR2 FQNNGV. This CDR3 region has 15 residues.

V and J are TRBV7-9 and TRBJ2-1, with D possibly called TRBD1 or TRBD2 (5 bases each). The germline V gene has CDR1 SEHNR and CDR2 FQNEAQ (reference sequence). V lost 6 bases and J lost 2, with 14 bases in between. This CDR3 is 15 amino acids long. CDR3 in DNA: TGTGCCAGCAGAGCGGCGGACATTCCCTACAATGAGCAGTTCTTC. Amino acids: CASRAADIPYNEQFF.

The chain couples TRBV29-1 to TRBJ2-5, with 10 bases aligning to TRBD1. Per the germline V gene, CDR1 is SQVTM and CDR2 is ANQGSEA. The J segment lost 5 bases and the V segment lost 7 bases, leaving 7 bases of the junction unmatched. This CDR3 is 13 amino acids long. CDR3 DNA sequence: TGCAGCGCCACCGGGACAGGGGATGAGACCCAGTACTTC. It translates to CSATGTGDETQYF. Together with reference TRBV29-1 and TRBJ2-5, the CDR3 gives the full variable domain: SAVISQKPSRDICQRGTSLTIQCQVDSQVTMMFWYRQQPGQSLTLIATANQGSEATYESGFVIDKFPISRPNLTFSTLTVSNMSPEDSSIYLCSATGTGDETQYFGPGTRLLVL.

The CDR3 spells CASIQGTTGNNEQFF. CDR3 DNA: TGTGCCAGCATCCAGGGGACGACAGGGAACAATGAGCAGTTCTTC. This sequence joins TRBV12-3 or TRBV12-4 and TRBJ2-1; 7 bases agree with TRBD1. The CDR3 runs 15 residues. V was pared by 7 bases and J by 5 bases, with 11 bases of the junction left unmatched.

The V call is TRBV12-3 or TRBV12-4, the J call TRBJ2-5, with D tentatively TRBD2 (6 bases). The CDR3 spans 15 residues. The V gene lost 4 bases and the J gene lost 2 bases, with 14 bases spanning the gap. CDR3 DNA sequence: TGTGCCAGCAGTTCACTCGGACTATCTCAAGAGACCCAGTACTTC. This encodes CASSSLGLSQETQYF.

The table lists this clonotype with a few counts. V and J are TRBV29-1 and TRBJ1-4; no clear D. Germline V gene data show CDR1 as SQVTM and CDR2 as ANQGSEA. The CDR3 consists of 11 residues. Trimming pared 6 bases from V and 8 bases from J, leaving 10 bases between. This chain's CDR3 is CSVRPGEKLFF. As DNA, the CDR3 is TGCAGCGTCCGGCCGGGGGAAAAACTGTTTTTT.

With respect to this clonotype: One end of the junction does not line up with germline, which may come from a read error. The chain is built from TRBV7-9 and TRBJ2-7; D is unclear. Germline assignment: CDR1 SEHNR and CDR2 FQNEAQ (reference sequence). CDR3 length equals 12 residues. This CDR3 is CASGLTGIEQYF. CDR3 DNA: TGTGCCAGCGGCTTAACTGGGATTGAGCAGTACTTC.